One sample yielded the 3 T cell receptor beta chains listed below, sequenced in a study of shared clonotypes between healthy human individuals. TCRdb keeps only in-frame clones here, not all; method: immunoSEQ multiplex PCR. The sample has about 2.4 million clones, under 95% seen once. Sequencing input: naive CD4+ T cells from PBMCs. This sample's subset: CD45RA+ positively selected. All receptors come from a man aged 18 to 29 in good health. Some clones in this sample may be carry-over from other donors' samples.

This chain joins TRBV7-8 and TRBJ2-1, with D uncertain. CDR3 length equals 17 residues. Trimming removed 1 base from V and 6 bases from J, with 19 bases in between. CDR1 and CDR2 from the germline V gene are SGHVS and FQNEAQ. The chain's CDR3 is CASSLVMAARRINEQFF. The DNA of the CDR3 is TGTGCCAGCAGCTTAGTGATGGCAGCTCGTAGGATCAATGAGCAGTTCTTC.

J is TRBJ2-3 and V is TRBV5-5; 12 bases are a match to TRBD2. CDR1 and CDR2 (germline): SGHKS, YYEKEE (reference sequence). J gave up 0 bases and V 2 bases, and 1 base lay outside the gene matches. The length of the CDR3 is 16 residues. CDR3 residues: CASSFGLAGSTDTQYF. Written as DNA, the CDR3 is TGTGCCAGCAGCTTTGGACTAGCGGGGAGCACAGATACGCAGTATTTT.

The chain joins TRBV10-3 to TRBJ2-3; 8 nucleotides match TRBD2. This CDR3 region has 15 residues. Looked up from germline, CDR1 is ENHRY and CDR2 is SYGVKD. With 10 bases clipped from V and 3 bases from J, the junction kept 12 bases outside the gene matches. CDR3 amino acids: CATEPRGAGTDTQYF. The CDR3 bases are TGTGCCACCGAACCGCGGGGGGCAGGTACAGATACGCAGTATTTT.